This TCR beta chain appears in the sequencing data of a study of T cells expressing NK-cell markers. Overall study context: Investigators obtained TCR beta repertoires from sorted CD3+CD56+NKG2C+, CD3+CD56+NKG2C- and CD3+CD56-NKG2C+ T cells. Seven of eight sequenced donors tested HCMV-seropositive; one tested seronegative.

TCRdb re-called the 5' RACE reads; every CDR3 protein appears as one record, without DNA. The listing contains hundreds of thousands of distinct CDR3 sequences. The germline gives CDR1 SGHTA, CDR2 FQGNSA. CDR3 length equals 14 residues. The rearrangement links TRBV7-2 to TRBJ1-5. The sample was blood T cells: a sorted CD56 or NKG2C T cell subset, CD4+ or CD8+ T cells, or bulk PBMC T cells (not recorded which). This receptor was taken from a woman between 18 and 70 years old in good health. This chain's CDR3 is CASSPRFGNQPQHF.